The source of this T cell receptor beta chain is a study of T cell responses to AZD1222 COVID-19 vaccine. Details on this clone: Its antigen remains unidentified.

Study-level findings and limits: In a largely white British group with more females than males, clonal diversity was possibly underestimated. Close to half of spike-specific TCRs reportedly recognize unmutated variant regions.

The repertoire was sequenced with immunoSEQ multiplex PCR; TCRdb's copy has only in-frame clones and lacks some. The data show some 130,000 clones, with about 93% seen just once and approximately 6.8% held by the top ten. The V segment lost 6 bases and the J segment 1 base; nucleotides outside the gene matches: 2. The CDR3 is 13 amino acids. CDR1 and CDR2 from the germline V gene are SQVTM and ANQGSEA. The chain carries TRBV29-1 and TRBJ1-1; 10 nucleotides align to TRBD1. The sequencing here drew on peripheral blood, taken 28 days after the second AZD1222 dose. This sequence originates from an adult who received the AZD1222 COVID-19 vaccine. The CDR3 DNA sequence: TGCAGCGTCGGACAGGGGGAGAACACTGAAGCTTTCTTT. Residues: CSVGQGENTEAFF.